What follows is one T cell receptor beta chain and its context. What it binds is not known. This sample was taken from a study of beta chain features in type 1 diabetes. General observations from the study: Shortening that was moderate but significant affected the TCRB CDR3s of Type 1 diabetes patients in all four CD4+ subsets.

As every portion of the isolated RNA was reverse transcribed, the sequencing read expressed TCRB transcripts. Roughly 3.4 million reads per sample on average were obtained from naive, central memory and regulatory T cell samples. Sequenced by immunoSEQ multiplex PCR; TCRdb stores in-frame clones only, minus some. The top ten hold roughly 0.04% of the sample, which has some 660,000 clones, more than 13% seen once. Germline V CDR1 and CDR2: SGHTA, FQGNSA. Trimming took 5 bases from V and 11 from J; bases not matched to a gene: 10. This CDR3 is 13 amino acids long. CD45RO/CCR7/CD25/CD127/CD95/CD27 separated CD4+ naive, central memory, regulatory and stem cell-like memory cells by sorting.

The sequenced material came from naive CD4+ T cells from blood. This chain connects TRBV7-2 to TRBJ1-1, with 8 positions matching TRBD1. This clonotype was sampled from a man aged 18 to 30 with type 1 diabetes. The CDR3 DNA follows: TGTGCCAGCAGCCCAGGACAGGGAGAAACGGCTTTCTTT. This translates into CASSPGQGETAFF.